This T cell receptor (beta chain) was profiled in a study of cytomegalovirus exposure and HLA in healthy donors. Overall study context: Prior work identified some 120 million unique TCR beta sequences in 150 million to 200 million T cells.

Comments on this clone: Its antigen remains unidentified.

Study observations and caveats: The study labeled about 160 TCR beta chains cytomegalovirus-associated. Confirmation in vitro established that a few CMV-associated chains were specific for CMV antigens. As a later analysis showed, a missense DCLRE1C variant was linked to trimming of TCR beta V- and J-genes.

In germline, CDR1 is MNHEY, CDR2 SMNVEV (reference sequence). V trimming: 5 bases; J trimming: 8 bases; junction bases outside the gene matches: 7. CDR3 size: 13 residues. The primer mix had 60 Vbeta and 13 Jbeta primers. The method was immunoSEQ multiplex PCR; TCRdb's version includes in-frame clones alone and lacks a portion of them. The sample shows about 120,000 clones, roughly 82% of them seen only once. This TCR was sampled from a male donor in good health and CMV-seropositive. Sample: PBMCs. J is TRBJ1-2 and V is TRBV27; TRBD1 matches 8 bases. The CDR3 is CASSNRQGQGYTF. The CDR3 nucleotides are TGTGCCAGCAGTAATCGACAGGGGCAGGGCTACACCTTC.